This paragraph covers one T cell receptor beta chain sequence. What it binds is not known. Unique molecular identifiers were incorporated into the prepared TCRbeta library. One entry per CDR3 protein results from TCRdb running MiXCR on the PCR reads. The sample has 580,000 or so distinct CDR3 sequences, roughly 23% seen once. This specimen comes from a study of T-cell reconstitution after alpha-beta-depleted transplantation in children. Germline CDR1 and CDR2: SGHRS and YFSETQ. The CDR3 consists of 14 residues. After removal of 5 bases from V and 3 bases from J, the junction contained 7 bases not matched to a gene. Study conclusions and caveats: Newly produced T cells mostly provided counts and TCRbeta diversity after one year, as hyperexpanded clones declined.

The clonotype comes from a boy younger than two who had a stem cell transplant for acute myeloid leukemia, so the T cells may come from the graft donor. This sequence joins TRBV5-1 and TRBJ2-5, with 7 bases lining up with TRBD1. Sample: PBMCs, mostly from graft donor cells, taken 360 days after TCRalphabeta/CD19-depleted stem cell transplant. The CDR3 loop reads CASSRDSREETQYF. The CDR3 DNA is TGCGCCAGCAGTAGGGACAGTCGCGAAGAGACCCAGTACTTC.